Listed below are T cell receptor beta chains from one sample, sequenced in a study of cytomegalovirus exposure and HLA in healthy donors. Assay used: immunoSEQ multiplex PCR; TCRdb lists only in-frame clones, some missing. The table lists fewer than 140,000 clones, around 80% of them singletons. Sequenced input: PBMCs. The source of these receptors is a man aged 35-49 years in good health and CMV-seronegative. CDR3s include the opening cysteine and the closing phenylalanine or tryptophan. Each record gives: CDR3 DNA, CDR3 protein, D gene, clone size, J gene, CDR3 length, V gene. A D gene is named only where the DNA matches it firmly. For some rows the clone size is stated as once, few or many, or as a class when expanded; others skip it.

cdr3_nt: TGTGCCAGCAGCCTCGGCGGTGATTCACCCCTCCACTTT; cdr3_aa: CASSLGGDSPLHF; d_call: .; clone_size: .; j_call: TRBJ1-6; cdr3_length: 13; v_call: TRBV7-9
cdr3_nt: TGCGCCAGCAGCGTCGGGGAGACCTACGAGCAGTACTTC; cdr3_aa: CASSVGETYEQYF; d_call: .; clone_size: few; j_call: TRBJ2-7; cdr3_length: 13; v_call: TRBV5-1
cdr3_nt: TGTGCCATTACGGACCCCGGCGGGGGCTACACCTTC; cdr3_aa: CAITDPGGGYTF; d_call: .; clone_size: .; j_call: TRBJ1-2; cdr3_length: 12; v_call: TRBV7-9
cdr3_nt: TGTGCCAGCAGTGAAGTCGGGGGGCGCGGAGCTTTCTTT; cdr3_aa: CASSEVGGRGAFF; d_call: .; clone_size: .; j_call: TRBJ1-1; cdr3_length: 13; v_call: TRBV6-1
cdr3_nt: TGTGCCAGCAGCGGACAGGGGGAGGGCGGGGAGCTGTTTTTT; cdr3_aa: CASSGQGEGGELFF; d_call: TRBD1; clone_size: .; j_call: TRBJ2-2; cdr3_length: 14; v_call: TRBV2
cdr3_nt: TGCGCCAGCAGTGTAAAGCTTCACACTGAAGCTTTCTTT; cdr3_aa: CASSVKLHTEAFF; d_call: .; clone_size: few; j_call: TRBJ1-1; cdr3_length: 13; v_call: TRBV10-1
cdr3_nt: TGTGCCAGCAACCCAGGGGCGGTTGCTAATGAAAAACTGTTTTTT; cdr3_aa: CASNPGAVANEKLFF; d_call: .; clone_size: .; j_call: TRBJ1-4; cdr3_length: 15; v_call: TRBV25-1
cdr3_nt: TGTGCCAGCAGCTTTGGACAGCTTATTGGGAGCACAGATACGCAGTATTTT; cdr3_aa: CASSFGQLIGSTDTQYF; d_call: .; clone_size: once; j_call: TRBJ2-3; cdr3_length: 17; v_call: TRBV5-6
cdr3_nt: TGTGCCAGCAGTGAATATTGGGGCGGCACCTACGAGCAGTACTTC; cdr3_aa: CASSEYWGGTYEQYF; d_call: .; clone_size: .; j_call: TRBJ2-7; cdr3_length: 15; v_call: TRBV25-1
cdr3_nt: TGTGCCAGCAGCTTAGAACATACCATGGGCGATGAGCAGTTCTTC; cdr3_aa: CASSLEHTMGDEQFF; d_call: .; clone_size: few; j_call: TRBJ2-1; cdr3_length: 15; v_call: TRBV11-2
cdr3_nt: TGTGCCAGTAGTACCAGGACAGGGTCCGGGGAGCTGTTTTTT; cdr3_aa: CASSTRTGSGELFF; d_call: TRBD1; clone_size: .; j_call: TRBJ2-2; cdr3_length: 14; v_call: TRBV19
cdr3_nt: TGCGCCAGCGGACAGACTAGCGGGGATACAGATACGCAGTATTTT; cdr3_aa: CASGQTSGDTDTQYF; d_call: TRBD2; clone_size: .; j_call: TRBJ2-3; cdr3_length: 15; v_call: TRBV10-1
cdr3_nt: TGTGCCAGCAGTCCTCCGGGACAGAATAATTCACCCCTCCACTTT; cdr3_aa: CASSPPGQNNSPLHF; d_call: TRBD1; clone_size: .; j_call: TRBJ1-6; cdr3_length: 15; v_call: TRBV6-5
cdr3_nt: TGTGCCAGCAGCTTGTCAGGGGGGATGAACACTGAAGCTTTCTTT; cdr3_aa: CASSLSGGMNTEAFF; d_call: TRBD1; clone_size: .; j_call: TRBJ1-1; cdr3_length: 15; v_call: TRBV7-6
cdr3_nt: TGTGCCAGCAGTTTCGCGCGGACCCGGGACAGGGTTTCCCTCCACTTT; cdr3_aa: CASSFARTRDRVSLHF; d_call: TRBD1; clone_size: .; j_call: TRBJ1-6; cdr3_length: 16; v_call: TRBV27
cdr3_nt: TGCGCCAGCAGCCACCCCACTCCCAGGGGCGAGGATGAAAAACTGTTTTTT; cdr3_aa: CASSHPTPRGEDEKLFF; d_call: .; clone_size: .; j_call: TRBJ1-4; cdr3_length: 17; v_call: TRBV4-1
cdr3_nt: TGTGCCAGCAGTTACTCGATACAGGGCAACCAAGAGACCCAGTACTTC; cdr3_aa: CASSYSIQGNQETQYF; d_call: .; clone_size: once; j_call: TRBJ2-5; cdr3_length: 16; v_call: TRBV6-6
cdr3_nt: TGTGCCACCTCAAGGGAGCCTAATGAGCAGTTCTTC; cdr3_aa: CATSREPNEQFF; d_call: .; clone_size: .; j_call: TRBJ2-1; cdr3_length: 12; v_call: TRBV28
cdr3_nt: TGCGCCAGCAGCCAGGACACCTACAATGAGCAGTTCTTC; cdr3_aa: CASSQDTYNEQFF; d_call: .; clone_size: once; j_call: TRBJ2-1; cdr3_length: 13; v_call: TRBV5-1
cdr3_nt: TGTGCCAGCAGCTTCAGAATCTTGTCGGGGGGGCAGAGGGCCCAGTACTTC; cdr3_aa: CASSFRILSGGQRAQYF; d_call: TRBD2; clone_size: .; j_call: TRBJ2-5; cdr3_length: 17; v_call: TRBV5-6
cdr3_nt: TGTGCCAGCAGCTTAGGCCACACGAATGAAAAACTGTTTTTT; cdr3_aa: CASSLGHTNEKLFF; d_call: .; clone_size: .; j_call: TRBJ1-4; cdr3_length: 14; v_call: TRBV7-2
cdr3_nt: TGTGCCAGTCAGCCGCTACTGGGGGCACTTAACACCGGGGAGCTGTTTTTT; cdr3_aa: CASQPLLGALNTGELFF; d_call: .; clone_size: .; j_call: TRBJ2-2; cdr3_length: 17; v_call: TRBV19
cdr3_nt: TGTGCCAGCAGCGCCGGACAGGGGAGTATCTACAATGAGCAGTTCTTC; cdr3_aa: CASSAGQGSIYNEQFF; d_call: TRBD1; clone_size: .; j_call: TRBJ2-1; cdr3_length: 16; v_call: TRBV5-8
cdr3_nt: TGTGCCAGCAGCCGTGGACAGGGGAATTCACCCCTCCACTTT; cdr3_aa: CASSRGQGNSPLHF; d_call: TRBD1; clone_size: .; j_call: TRBJ1-6; cdr3_length: 14; v_call: TRBV11-1
cdr3_nt: TGTGCCAGCAGCCAAGGACAGTCCTACGAGCAGTACTTC; cdr3_aa: CASSQGQSYEQYF; d_call: .; clone_size: once; j_call: TRBJ2-7; cdr3_length: 13; v_call: TRBV5-4
cdr3_nt: TGTGCCAGCAGTGAAGCCGCGACAGGGGGGCATGAGCAGTTCTTC; cdr3_aa: CASSEAATGGHEQFF; d_call: TRBD1; clone_size: few; j_call: TRBJ2-1; cdr3_length: 15; v_call: TRBV6-1
cdr3_nt: TGCGCCAGCAGCCGTTCTCCGCTGCTAGCGGGGGGAACAGATACGCAGTATTTT; cdr3_aa: CASSRSPLLAGGTDTQYF; d_call: TRBD2; clone_size: few; j_call: TRBJ2-3; cdr3_length: 18; v_call: TRBV4-1
cdr3_nt: TGTGCCAGCACTCATAGGGGTCCGAACACTGAAGCTTTCTTT; cdr3_aa: CASTHRGPNTEAFF; d_call: .; clone_size: .; j_call: TRBJ1-1; cdr3_length: 14; v_call: TRBV2
cdr3_nt: TGTGCCAGCTCACCAGGGACAGGGGACAATGAGCAGTTCTTC; cdr3_aa: CASSPGTGDNEQFF; d_call: TRBD1; clone_size: .; j_call: TRBJ2-1; cdr3_length: 14; v_call: TRBV18
cdr3_nt: TGTGCCAGCAGCCAAGTTAGCGGGGGGGCTGGCGGGGAGCAGTTCTTC; cdr3_aa: CASSQVSGGAGGEQFF; d_call: TRBD2; clone_size: .; j_call: TRBJ2-1; cdr3_length: 16; v_call: TRBV14
cdr3_nt: TGTGCCACCAGCAAGAACAGCGGCGAGCAGTACTTC; cdr3_aa: CATSKNSGEQYF; d_call: .; clone_size: .; j_call: TRBJ2-7; cdr3_length: 12; v_call: TRBV15
cdr3_nt: TGTGCCAGCAGGCGAGGATTCGGGGAGACCCAGTACTTC; cdr3_aa: CASRRGFGETQYF; d_call: .; clone_size: .; j_call: TRBJ2-5; cdr3_length: 13; v_call: TRBV6-5
cdr3_nt: TGCAGCGTTGGATCGCCTTACGAGCAGTACTTC; cdr3_aa: CSVGSPYEQYF; d_call: .; clone_size: .; j_call: TRBJ2-7; cdr3_length: 11; v_call: TRBV29-1
cdr3_nt: TGTGCCAGCAGCTTGGGACTAGCGGGGGGGCAAGAGACCCAGTACTTC; cdr3_aa: CASSLGLAGGQETQYF; d_call: TRBD2; clone_size: .; j_call: TRBJ2-5; cdr3_length: 16; v_call: TRBV7-8
cdr3_nt: TGTGCAAGTCGCCTTGGACAGGGATGCACAGATACGCAGTATTTT; cdr3_aa: CASRLGQGCTDTQYF; d_call: .; clone_size: .; j_call: TRBJ2-3; cdr3_length: 15; v_call: TRBV12-2
cdr3_nt: TGTGCCAGCAGTGCAGGGACTAGCGACACCGGGGAGCTGTTTTTT; cdr3_aa: CASSAGTSDTGELFF; d_call: TRBD2; clone_size: .; j_call: TRBJ2-2; cdr3_length: 15; v_call: TRBV6-4
cdr3_nt: TGTGCCAGCAGCATCACAGGGCAGTATAACTATGGCTACACCTTC; cdr3_aa: CASSITGQYNYGYTF; d_call: .; clone_size: .; j_call: TRBJ1-2; cdr3_length: 15; v_call: TRBV11-2
cdr3_nt: TGTGCCAGCACACCCACCCAGGGGTGGGCTGAAGCTTTCTTT; cdr3_aa: CASTPTQGWAEAFF; d_call: .; clone_size: .; j_call: TRBJ1-1; cdr3_length: 14; v_call: TRBV28
cdr3_nt: TGTGCCAGCAGTTTATCGCAGGGATTCCCAGATACGCAGTATTTT; cdr3_aa: CASSLSQGFPDTQYF; d_call: .; clone_size: .; j_call: TRBJ2-3; cdr3_length: 15; v_call: TRBV27
cdr3_nt: TGTGCCAGTAGTAAAGGGACAGGGGGCCGAGTGGAGACCCAGTACTTC; cdr3_aa: CASSKGTGGRVETQYF; d_call: TRBD1; clone_size: .; j_call: TRBJ2-5; cdr3_length: 16; v_call: TRBV19
cdr3_nt: TGTGCCAGCAGACTTAAGACAGCTTCCTACGAGCAGTACTTC; cdr3_aa: CASRLKTASYEQYF; d_call: .; clone_size: .; j_call: TRBJ2-7; cdr3_length: 14; v_call: TRBV6-5
cdr3_nt: TGTGCCAGCAGCTCGCCGGACAGCAGAGCCTATGGCTACACCTTC; cdr3_aa: CASSSPDSRAYGYTF; d_call: .; clone_size: .; j_call: TRBJ1-2; cdr3_length: 15; v_call: TRBV11-2
cdr3_nt: TGTGCCAGTCCCGGGGGGGTGCGGACTGAAGCTTTCTTT; cdr3_aa: CASPGGVRTEAFF; d_call: .; clone_size: once; j_call: TRBJ1-1; cdr3_length: 13; v_call: TRBV6-1
cdr3_nt: TGTGCCAGCAGTCTAACCAACACCGGGGAGCTGTTTTTT; cdr3_aa: CASSLTNTGELFF; d_call: .; clone_size: once; j_call: TRBJ2-2; cdr3_length: 13; v_call: TRBV7-2
cdr3_nt: TGTGCCAGTAGTATTCGGGACAGCAAGCAGCCCCAGCATTTT; cdr3_aa: CASSIRDSKQPQHF; d_call: TRBD1; clone_size: .; j_call: TRBJ1-5; cdr3_length: 14; v_call: TRBV19
cdr3_nt: TGTGCCAGCAGCATGGGACAGGGGTTCTCCTACAATGAGCAGTTCTTC; cdr3_aa: CASSMGQGFSYNEQFF; d_call: TRBD1; clone_size: few; j_call: TRBJ2-1; cdr3_length: 16; v_call: TRBV5-4
cdr3_nt: TGTGCCAGCAGCTTAGGGGGGACAGGAGGTAGCTATGGCTACACCTTC; cdr3_aa: CASSLGGTGGSYGYTF; d_call: TRBD1; clone_size: .; j_call: TRBJ1-2; cdr3_length: 16; v_call: TRBV7-3
cdr3_nt: TGCAGCGCAGAGGGTACCGGGGAGCTGTTTTTT; cdr3_aa: CSAEGTGELFF; d_call: .; clone_size: .; j_call: TRBJ2-2; cdr3_length: 11; v_call: TRBV29-1
cdr3_nt: TGTGCCAGCAGGGCTAGGACATCTCAAGAGACCCAGTACTTC; cdr3_aa: CASRARTSQETQYF; d_call: .; clone_size: .; j_call: TRBJ2-5; cdr3_length: 14; v_call: TRBV2
cdr3_nt: TGTGCCAGCAGTGAAGTGCAGACTAATCAGCCCCAGCATTTT; cdr3_aa: CASSEVQTNQPQHF; d_call: .; clone_size: few; j_call: TRBJ1-5; cdr3_length: 14; v_call: TRBV2
cdr3_nt: TGTGCAAGTCGCTTAGCTCTAGATGGGACTAGCGTCGGCGAGCAGTACTTC; cdr3_aa: CASRLALDGTSVGEQYF; d_call: .; clone_size: .; j_call: TRBJ2-7; cdr3_length: 17; v_call: TRBV12-2
cdr3_nt: TGTGCCAGTAGTATGTCCGGACAGGGGGCGCGGAATTCACCCCTCCACTTT; cdr3_aa: CASSMSGQGARNSPLHF; d_call: TRBD1; clone_size: .; j_call: TRBJ1-6; cdr3_length: 17; v_call: TRBV19
cdr3_nt: TGTGCCAGCAGCTTAGATAGGGGCCGGGAAAAACTGTTTTTT; cdr3_aa: CASSLDRGREKLFF; d_call: .; clone_size: once; j_call: TRBJ1-4; cdr3_length: 14; v_call: TRBV11-2
cdr3_nt: TGTGCCAGCAGCTCTGGACAGGGGGTGTATGAAAAACTGTTTTTT; cdr3_aa: CASSSGQGVYEKLFF; d_call: TRBD1; clone_size: .; j_call: TRBJ1-4; cdr3_length: 15; v_call: TRBV5-6
cdr3_nt: TGCAGCGTTCGGGGGAGCGGGTACAATGAGCAGTTCTTC; cdr3_aa: CSVRGSGYNEQFF; d_call: .; clone_size: .; j_call: TRBJ2-1; cdr3_length: 13; v_call: TRBV29-1
cdr3_nt: TGTGCCAGTAGTATCAAAGGACAGGGCGACTCACCCCTCCACTTT; cdr3_aa: CASSIKGQGDSPLHF; d_call: TRBD1; clone_size: .; j_call: TRBJ1-6; cdr3_length: 15; v_call: TRBV19
cdr3_nt: TGTGCCAGCAGTGCCCGACTTAACTATGGCTACACCTTC; cdr3_aa: CASSARLNYGYTF; d_call: .; clone_size: once; j_call: TRBJ1-2; cdr3_length: 13; v_call: TRBV2
cdr3_nt: TGCGCCAGCAGCTTGGCGCGCGCGGTTGAGACCCAGTACTTC; cdr3_aa: CASSLARAVETQYF; d_call: .; clone_size: .; j_call: TRBJ2-5; cdr3_length: 14; v_call: TRBV5-1